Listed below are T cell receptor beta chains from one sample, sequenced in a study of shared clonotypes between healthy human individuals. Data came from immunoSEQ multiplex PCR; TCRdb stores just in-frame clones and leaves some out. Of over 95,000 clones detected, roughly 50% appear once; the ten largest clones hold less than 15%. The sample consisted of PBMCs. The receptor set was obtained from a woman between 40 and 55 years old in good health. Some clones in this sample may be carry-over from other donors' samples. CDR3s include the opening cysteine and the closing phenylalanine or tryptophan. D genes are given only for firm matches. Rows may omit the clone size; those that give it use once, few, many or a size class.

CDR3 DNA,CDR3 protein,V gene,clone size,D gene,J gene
TGTGCCAGCAGTTCTCTACAGGGTGAGCAGCCCCAGCATTTT,CASSSLQGEQPQHF,TRBV27,many,-,TRBJ1-5
TGTGCCTGGAGTACTAGCACAGATACGCAGTATTTT,CAWSTSTDTQYF,TRBV30,many,-,TRBJ2-3
TGTGCCAGCAGTTTTGGGACAGGGAGGACTAATGAAAAACTGTTTTTT,CASSFGTGRTNEKLFF,TRBV6-5,few,TRBD1,TRBJ1-4
TGTGCCAGCAGCTTTTCCAGAGCGAACACCGGGGAGCTGTTTTTT,CASSFSRANTGELFF,TRBV5-4,many,-,TRBJ2-2
TGTGCCAGCAGCCCGGGACAGGGGCGCCGCCATGGCTACACCTTC,CASSPGQGRRHGYTF,TRBV7-9,many,TRBD1,TRBJ1-2
TGTGCCATCAGTGTCGGGACTAGCGTGGATACGCAGTATTTT,CAISVGTSVDTQYF,TRBV10-3,-,TRBD2,TRBJ2-3
TGTGCCAGCAGTGAATTATTTTGGTCCGGGGACAGGTCAAATCAGCCCCAGCATTTT,CASSELFWSGDRSNQPQHF,TRBV6-1,-,TRBD1,TRBJ1-5
TGTGCCAGCAGCTTAGACATGAACACTGAAGCTTTCTTT,CASSLDMNTEAFF,TRBV7-3,few,-,TRBJ1-1
TGTGCCAGCAGCTTAAACGGAGGCGACACTGAAGCTTTCTTT,CASSLNGGDTEAFF,TRBV7-6,many,-,TRBJ1-1
TGTGCCAGTAGTATTGGACTAGGTCGCGAGCAGTACTTC,CASSIGLGREQYF,TRBV19,-,TRBD2,TRBJ2-7
TGTGCCAGCAGTTACTCAGAGGAGACAGATACGCAGTATTTT,CASSYSEETDTQYF,TRBV6-5,-,-,TRBJ2-3
TGTGCCAGCAGTTTGTTATCGGACAGGGGTTTTGGTGGCTACACCTTC,CASSLLSDRGFGGYTF,TRBV28,-,TRBD1,TRBJ1-2
TGTGCCACCAGCAGAGATTCGGCTAGCGGGAGTCGGCGGGAGACCCAGTACTTC,CATSRDSASGSRRETQYF,TRBV15,-,TRBD2,TRBJ2-5
TGTGCCAGCAGTTTGGTACAGGACGAAGAGACCCAGTACTTC,CASSLVQDEETQYF,TRBV27,-,-,TRBJ2-5
TGTGCCAGTAGTCAACAGGTAGCGGGTCATCAGCCCCAGCATTTT,CASSQQVAGHQPQHF,TRBV19,once,-,TRBJ1-5
TGCGCCAGCAGCAGACAGGGAGAGGGGGTGAATTCACCCCTCCACTTT,CASSRQGEGVNSPLHF,TRBV5-1,many,TRBD1,TRBJ1-6
TGCGCCAGCAGCTTGGAGCCACAAAGCGACGAGCAGTACTTC,CASSLEPQSDEQYF,TRBV5-1,few,-,TRBJ2-7
TGTGCCAGCGGCTTGGATTGGGATTTCAGTGAAGCTTTCTTT,CASGLDWDFSEAFF,TRBV5-8,-,-,TRBJ1-1